These 22 T cell receptor beta chains were sequenced from one sample in a study of shared clonotypes between healthy human individuals. Only in-frame clones appear in the TCRdb table, and some are missing; sequencing was by immunoSEQ multiplex PCR. The repertoire holds about 680,000 clones, about 80% seen once, with around 1.8% in the top ten. Input material: memory CD4+ T cells sorted from blood. Subset indicated: CD45RA-negative fraction. Every receptor here comes from a woman aged 25 to 39 in good health.

The chain's CDR3 is CASSFSLAGGPSGELFF. In DNA, the CDR3 is TGTGCCAGCAGCTTCTCCCTCGCGGGAGGGCCATCCGGGGAGCTGTTTTTT. The chain recombines TRBV13 with TRBJ2-2; 9 nucleotides match TRBD2. Germline trimming cut 3 bases from V and 6 bases from J; bases unmatched to any gene: 11. CDR3 length: 17 residues. CDR1 is PRHDT, CDR2 FYEKMQ, per germline (reference sequence).

The V call is TRBV19, the J call TRBJ1-5; D is possibly TRBD1 (6 bases). Germline lookup yields CDR1 LNHDA and CDR2 SQIVND (reference sequence). This CDR3 is built from 15 residues. V lost 6 bases, J lost 7 bases, and 19 bases lay in between. The DNA for the CDR3 is TGTGCCAGTAGCAACCCCACAGGGTTGAGACAGCCCCAGCATTTT. As protein: CASSNPTGLRQPQHF.

The rearrangement links TRBV25-1 to TRBJ2-1; D tentatively reads TRBD1 or TRBD2 (5 bases each). Germline V gene data show CDR1 as MGHDK and CDR2 as SYGVNS. The CDR3 runs 11 residues. Trimming cost V 8 bases and J 10 bases, with 12 bases left between them. The CDR3 DNA reads as TGTGCCAGCTTCCGGGACGGAGAGCAGTTCTTC. Protein: CASFRDGEQFF.

The chain couples TRBV27 to TRBJ2-1; D remains ambiguous. The CDR3 is 14 residues long. V was shortened by 4 bases and J by 4 bases, with 11 bases between the two germline ends. Germline loops: CDR1 MNHEY, CDR2 SMNVEV (reference sequence). The CDR3 is CASSSRVIYNEQFF. Here the CDR3 DNA reads TGTGCCAGCAGTTCCCGGGTCATATACAATGAGCAGTTCTTC.

The CDR3 loop is CASSPWTDKNTEAFF. DNA for the CDR3: TGTGCCAGCAGCCCGTGGACAGATAAGAACACTGAAGCTTTCTTT. The rearrangement joins TRBV7-9 to TRBJ1-1; a weak D match, TRBD1 (6 bases). The V and J ends lost 5 bases and 1 base respectively, with 14 bases between them. CDR1 and CDR2 from the germline V gene are SEHNR and FQNEAQ (reference sequence). The CDR3 totals 15 residues. The variable domain in full, completed from reference TRBV7-9 and TRBJ1-1, reads DTGVSQNPRHKITKRGQNVTFRCDPISEHNRLYWYRQTLGQGPEFLTYFQNEAQLEKSRLLSDRFSAERPKGSFSTLEIQRTEQGDSAMYLCASSPWTDKNTEAFFGQGTRLTVV.

The chain links TRBV15 to TRBJ1-2; D not resolved. The CDR3 has 14 residues. Germline lookup yields CDR1 LNHNV and CDR2 YYDKDF (reference sequence). Trimming took 0 bases from V and 3 from J, leaving 8 bases between them. The CDR3 spells CATSREKSYYGYTF. The CDR3 nucleotides are TGTGCCACCAGCAGAGAAAAGAGCTACTATGGCTACACCTTC.

The V call is TRBV28, the J call TRBJ1-1, with D perhaps TRBD1 (5 bases). Germline CDR1 reads MDHEN; CDR2 reads SYDVKM. There are 16 residues in the CDR3. V lost 3 bases and J lost 2, with 16 bases in between. CDR3 sequence reads: CASSFQPGQGNTEAFF. Here the CDR3 DNA reads TGTGCCAGCAGTTTTCAACCCGGGCAGGGCAACACTGAAGCTTTCTTT. Supplemented by reference TRBV28 and TRBJ1-1, the full variable domain reads DVKVTQSSRYLVKRTGEKVFLECVQDMDHENMFWYRQDPGLGLRLIYFSYDVKMKEKGDIPEGYSVSREKKERFSLILESASTNQTSMYLCASSFQPGQGNTEAFFGQGTRLTVV.

The CDR3 sequence is CASSPPIAGAFF. Written as DNA, the CDR3 is TGTGCCAGCAGCCCCCCAATAGCCGGTGCTTTCTTT. The V and J genes are TRBV7-9 and TRBJ1-1; D call uncertain. The CDR3 consists of 12 residues. V lost 5 bases and J lost 11, with 15 bases in between. Germline assignment: CDR1 SEHNR and CDR2 FQNEAQ (reference sequence). The variable domain in full, completed from reference TRBV7-9 and TRBJ1-1, reads DTGVSQNPRHKITKRGQNVTFRCDPISEHNRLYWYRQTLGQGPEFLTYFQNEAQLEKSRLLSDRFSAERPKGSFSTLEIQRTEQGDSAMYLCASSPPIAGAFFGQGTRLTVV.

This rearrangement joins TRBV5-4 to TRBJ2-1; D not resolved. CDR1 and CDR2 from the germline V gene are SGHNT and YYREEE (reference sequence). V was trimmed by 4 bases and J by 5 bases, leaving 7 bases between them. The CDR3 loop spans 12 amino acids. CDR3 protein: CASSRPNNEQFF. CDR3 nucleotide sequence: TGTGCCAGCAGCCGCCCAAACAATGAGCAGTTCTTC.

V usage is TRBV19 and J usage is TRBJ2-7; possibly TRBD1 for D (5 bases). The germline V and J ends were trimmed by 7 bases and 5 bases, with 21 bases remaining between them. The germline gives CDR1 LNHDA, CDR2 SQIVND (reference sequence). The CDR3 is made up of 15 amino acids. The CDR3 region has the DNA TGTGCCAGTACCATCAGTGGAGCTAGACAGCACGAGCAGTACTTC. This sequence encodes CASTISGARQHEQYF.

This clone was counted a single time. The genes are TRBV27 and TRBJ1-2, with 7 positions matching TRBD1. Germline lookup yields CDR1 MNHEY and CDR2 SMNVEV (reference sequence). Losses at the gene ends were 6 bases for V and 8 bases for J; bases not matched to a gene: 15. The CDR3 consists of 15 residues. CDR3 region: CASSRNDRAGGGYTF. CDR3 in DNA: TGTGCCAGCAGCCGCAACGACAGGGCTGGAGGGGGCTACACCTTC.

This clone was seen at least ten times. The chain carries TRBV11-2 and TRBJ1-2; the D gene is possibly TRBD1 (6 bases). There are 14 residues in the CDR3. Germline loops: CDR1 SGHAT, CDR2 FQNNGV. Trimming removed 1 base at V and 8 bases at J, with 14 bases between. The CDR3 bases are TGTGCCAGCAGCTTAGGGCTGGGGGCGAGGGGCTACACCTTC. As protein: CASSLGLGARGYTF.

This sequence joins TRBV2 and TRBJ2-7, with 9 nucleotides matching TRBD2. The CDR3 covers 15 residues. CDR1 SNHLY and CDR2 FYNNEI come from the germline V gene. The junction had 7 bases not matched to a gene; V was cut back by 5 bases and J by 2 bases. Here the CDR3 reads CASSWLSGSAYEQYF. In DNA form, the CDR3 reads TGTGCCAGCAGTTGGCTTAGCGGGAGCGCCTACGAGCAGTACTTC.

The chain uses TRBV5-1 and TRBJ1-2; a weak D match, TRBD1 (6 bases). Germline CDR1 SGHRS, CDR2 YFSETQ. Trimming took 0 bases from V and 7 from J, leaving 19 bases between them. The CDR3 extends over 16 amino acids. The CDR3 protein is CASSLAGQTPLGGYTF. The CDR3 DNA follows: TGCGCCAGCAGCTTGGCAGGACAGACCCCTCTTGGTGGCTACACCTTC.

Note on this clone: Other DNA sequences in this sample translate to the same CDR3. The CDR3: CASSQGDRPNYGYTF. CDR3 nucleotides: TGCGCCAGCAGCCAAGGGGACCGTCCAAACTATGGCTACACCTTC. The chain joins TRBV4-1 to TRBJ1-2; possible D gene TRBD1, 5 bases. CDR3 length: 15 amino acids. With 1 base removed from V and 2 bases from J, the gap between germline ends came to 11 bases. Germline V gene data show CDR1 as MGHRA and CDR2 as YSYEKL.

The V call is TRBV14, the J call TRBJ1-1; a possible D gene is TRBD1 (6 bases). From germline, CDR1 is SGHDN and CDR2 FVKESK. The CDR3 totals 16 residues. The V gene lost 0 bases and the J gene lost 5 bases, with 16 bases spanning the gap. CDR3 protein: CASSQDPRGLGTEAFF. CDR3 DNA sequence: TGTGCCAGCAGCCAAGATCCCAGGGGCCTTGGGACTGAAGCTTTCTTT.

The chain employs TRBV19 and TRBJ1-4; 7 nucleotides align to TRBD1. The V segment lost 9 bases and the J segment 7 bases; nucleotides outside the gene matches: 8. This CDR3 has 13 residues. CDR1 is LNHDA and CDR2 is SQIVND in the germline V gene (reference sequence). CDR3 amino acids: CASNRGWIEKLFF. DNA of the CDR3: TGTGCCAGCAACAGGGGTTGGATTGAAAAACTGTTTTTT.

This sequence joins TRBV27 and TRBJ2-1, with 9 bases fitting TRBD2. J lost 2 bases, V lost 3 bases, and 2 bases had no gene match. This CDR3 contains 15 residues. CDR1 MNHEY and CDR2 SMNVEV come from the germline V gene (reference sequence). The CDR3 region is CASSFGLAPYNEQFF. DNA of the CDR3: TGTGCCAGCAGTTTCGGACTAGCGCCCTACAATGAGCAGTTCTTC.

V is TRBV7-9 and J is TRBJ2-3, with TRBD2 as a possible D gene (6 bases). In germline, CDR1 is SEHNR, CDR2 FQNEAQ (reference sequence). With 3 bases removed from V and 8 bases from J, the gap between germline ends came to 15 bases. The CDR3 has 14 amino acids. In DNA, the CDR3 is TGTGCCAGCAGCTTCGAGGGGCTAGCGAGTACGCAGTATTTT. It encodes CASSFEGLASTQYF.

The CDR3 region is CASSSGESFAGELFF. Written as DNA, the CDR3 is TGTGCCAGCAGTTCAGGGGAATCATTCGCCGGGGAGCTGTTTTTT. The chain links TRBV27 to TRBJ2-2; a possible D gene is TRBD1 (6 bases). The CDR3 runs 15 residues. Trimming pared 4 bases from V and 6 bases from J, leaving 15 bases between. Germline values: CDR1 MNHEY, CDR2 SMNVEV (reference sequence).

The chain has TRBV6-5 and TRBJ2-2; possible D gene TRBD2, 5 bases. This CDR3 spans 15 amino acids. Between the trimmed V and J ends, which lost 6 bases and 5 bases, there was a span of 16 bases. The germline CDR1 and CDR2 sequences are MNHEY and SVGAGI. In nucleotides, the CDR3 is TGTGCCAGCAGATCCCCTAGCACAACTACCGGGGAGCTGTTTTTT. It encodes CASRSPSTTTGELFF.

The chain carries TRBV6-6 and TRBJ1-1; tentative D call: TRBD1 (5 bases). The CDR3 consists of 14 residues. Trimming cost V 6 bases and J 4 bases, with 15 bases left between them. Germline V lookup: CDR1 MNHNY, CDR2 SVGAGI (reference sequence). The CDR3 sequence is CASRDTRAGTEAFF. The DNA for the CDR3 is TGTGCCAGCAGGGACACCAGGGCGGGCACTGAAGCTTTCTTT.